Shown below are 23 T cell receptor beta chains from a single sample sequenced in a study of blood T cells in healthy people across ages. With a J-beta primer mix and a sample-barcoded 5' primer, a second PCR ran 7 to 11 cycles. MiXCR was run by TCRdb on the 5' RACE reads, yielding one entry per CDR3 protein. The sample includes about 680,000 distinct CDR3 sequences, over 45% of them seen just once. Sequencing was done on a sample of blood. The source is an older woman in good health.

Only a few counts were recorded for this clonotype. The junction does not match germline at one end; this may be a read error. The chain is built from TRBV7-2 and TRBJ2-3; TRBD2 matches at 9 bases. The CDR3 consists of 16 residues. CDR1 and CDR2 from the germline V gene are SGHTA and FQGNSA. CDR3 sequence: CASSLVAGAGTDTQYF. For the CDR3, the DNA is TGTGCCAGCAGCTTAGTAGCGGGAGCCGGCACGGATACGCAGTATTTT.

This chain joins TRBV20-1 and TRBJ2-7; 12 nucleotides agree with TRBD2. The trim removed 6 bases at V and 2 bases at J, leaving 5 bases unmatched. This CDR3 is 14 amino acids long. Per germline, CDR1 DFQATT and CDR2 SNEGSKA (reference sequence). The CDR3 region is CSARTSGTAYEQYF. Here the CDR3 DNA reads TGCAGTGCCAGGACTAGCGGGACCGCCTACGAGCAGTACTTC.

With respect to this clonotype: This may come from a read error, since a much larger clone is one base off. V gene TRBV27 combines with J gene TRBJ2-7; D not certain. V lost 0 bases, J lost 6 bases, and 15 bases lay in between. CDR3 length: 15 residues. In germline, CDR1 is MNHEY, CDR2 SMNVEV (reference sequence). Written as DNA, the CDR3 is TGTGCCAGCAGTTTATCGTCCGGTACGGAAGGCGAGCAGTACTTC. Translating it yields CASSLSSGTEGEQYF.

The chain links TRBV3-1 to TRBJ1-4; D remains unclear. V gave up 4 bases and J gave up 0 bases, with 9 bases separating them. The CDR3 has 15 residues. CDR1 and CDR2 (germline): LGHDT, YNNKEL (reference sequence). CDR3 coding DNA: TGTGCCAGCAGCCGTCTGCTTGCAACTAATGAAAAACTGTTTTTT. This gives the protein CASSRLLATNEKLFF.

This clonotype was observed a handful of times. This chain uses TRBV5-1 with TRBJ2-7, with 9 positions matching TRBD2. This CDR3 is 15 amino acids long. From germline, CDR1 is SGHRS and CDR2 YFSETQ. Trimming cost V 5 bases and J 7 bases; bases outside gene matches: 13. The CDR3 is CASSSTSGLGREQYF. For the CDR3, the DNA is TGCGCCAGCAGTTCAACTAGCGGGTTGGGCAGAGAGCAGTACTTC.

The V and J genes are TRBV7-9 and TRBJ2-7; D gene ambiguous. Germline V gene sequence: CDR1 SEHNR, CDR2 FQNEAQ (reference sequence). The CDR3 totals 14 residues. Trimming stripped 3 bases from V and 6 bases from J, with 15 bases between. The CDR3 spells CASSFGPQPGEQYF. CDR3 nucleotides: TGTGCCAGCAGCTTTGGGCCTCAACCCGGCGAGCAGTACTTC.

The J gene is TRBJ1-2, the V gene TRBV6-2 or TRBV6-3, with a possible D match to TRBD1 (5 bases). CDR1 is MNHEY, CDR2 SVGEGT, per germline. Between the trimmed V and J ends, which lost 9 bases and 3 bases, there was a span of 11 bases. The CDR3 totals 12 residues. CDR3 protein: CASSEGHYGYTF. The CDR3 DNA reads TGTGCCAGTTCCGAGGGGCACTATGGCTACACCTTC.

This clonotype was detected a few times. The CDR3 coding sequence is TGTGCCAGCAGCTTGGCAACAGGGGGCCTGACGACCCAGTACTTC. As protein: CASSLATGGLTTQYF. This chain uses TRBV5-6 with TRBJ2-5, with 9 bases fitting TRBD1. CDR1 SGHDT and CDR2 YYEEEE come from the germline V gene. CDR3 size: 15 residues. Trimming took 0 bases from V and 7 from J; bases not matched to a gene: 7. Full variable domain (remainder filled in from reference TRBV5-6 and TRBJ2-5): DAGVTQSPTHLIKTRGQQVTLRCSPKSGHDTVSWYQQALGQGPQFIFQYYEEEERQRGNFPDRFSGHQFPNYSSELNVNALLLGDSALYLCASSLATGGLTTQYFGPGTRLLVL.

This clonotype was recorded a few times. V usage is TRBV29-1 and J usage is TRBJ2-1; the D gene is possibly TRBD2 (5 bases). The CDR3 consists of 19 residues. V lost 5 bases and J lost 5, with 31 bases in between. From germline, CDR1 is SQVTM and CDR2 ANQGSEA. This CDR3 is CSVQDLTRGVKQRNNEQFF. CDR3 nucleotide sequence: TGCAGCGTTCAGGATCTTACCCGGGGTGTCAAACAACGAAACAATGAGCAGTTCTTC.

The genes are TRBV20-1 and TRBJ2-7, with D possibly matching TRBD2 (5 bases). With 0 bases removed from V and 6 bases from J, the gap between germline ends came to 15 bases. Germline V lookup: CDR1 DFQATT, CDR2 SNEGSKA (reference sequence). The CDR3 runs to 14 residues. The CDR3 DNA follows: TGCAGTGCTAGAGACACCCTAGCACACGTCGAGCAGTACTTC. It yields the protein CSARDTLAHVEQYF.

The rearrangement links TRBV6-5 to TRBJ2-5; D remains unclear. The DNA end is more similar to TRBJ2-7, so the J call may be wrong. Germline assignment: CDR1 MNHEY and CDR2 SVGAGI. The CDR3 sequence is 14 residues long. The CDR3 loop is CASSLEASTYEQYF. The DNA for the CDR3 is TGTGCCAGCAGTTTAGAAGCGTCAACTTACGAGCAGTACTTC.

This chain joins TRBV28 and TRBJ1-5, with unresolved D. The germline V gene has CDR1 MDHEN and CDR2 SYDVKM. V dropped 2 bases and J dropped 2 bases, with 10 bases sitting between them. CDR3 length: 15 residues. Here the CDR3 DNA reads TGTGCCAGCAGTTTAACCGGGAGGGGCAATCAGCCCCAGCATTTT. Its protein is CASSLTGRGNQPQHF.

The chain recombines TRBV5-1 with TRBJ1-1, with D tentatively TRBD1 (6 bases). The germline gives CDR1 SGHRS, CDR2 YFSETQ. Trimming took 2 bases from V and 4 from J, leaving 15 bases between them. CDR3 size: 15 residues. CDR3 in amino acids: CASSFSPGAGTEAFF. The CDR3 DNA is TGCGCCAGCAGCTTTTCTCCAGGGGCCGGCACTGAAGCTTTCTTT.

This chain joins TRBV4-2 and TRBJ2-4, with a tentative D call TRBD2 (6 bases). The DNA end is a closer match to TRBJ2-7, so the J assignment may be wrong. CDR1 LGHNA and CDR2 YNFKEQ come from the germline V gene. The CDR3 has 14 residues. The CDR3 coding sequence is TGTGCCAGCAGCCCTTCGGGACTTGTATACGAGCAGTACTTC. As protein: CASSPSGLVYEQYF.

Only a few counts were recorded for this clonotype. V gene TRBV28 combines with J gene TRBJ2-5; 7 nucleotides align to TRBD2. Trimming cost V 1 base and J 0 bases; bases outside gene matches: 5. This CDR3 spans 16 amino acids. Germline lookup yields CDR1 MDHEN and CDR2 SYDVKM. The CDR3 DNA reads as TGTGCCAGCAGTTTATACACTAGCGACTACCAAGAGACCCAGTACTTC. This codes for CASSLYTSDYQETQYF.

CDR3 region: CASSAPLEKLFF. DNA of the CDR3: TGTGCCAGCAGCGCCCCGTTGGAAAAACTGTTTTTT. The J gene is TRBJ1-4, the V gene TRBV9, with D uncertain. V lost 3 bases to trimming and J lost 8 bases, with 8 bases between them. There are 12 residues in the CDR3. Germline CDR1 is SGDLS and CDR2 is YYNGEE.

The rearrangement links TRBV24-1 to TRBJ2-2; no clear D. This CDR3 is built from 11 residues. Deletions cut 9 bases from V and 5 bases from J, with 6 bases between. Germline CDR1 KGHDR, CDR2 SFDVKD. The CDR3 coding sequence is TGTGCCACCGAGGAAACCGGGGAGCTGTTTTTT. Translation gives CATEETGELFF.

The gene calls are TRBV2 and TRBJ2-1; 10 nucleotides line up with TRBD1. With the DNA end fitting TRBJ2-7 better, the J assignment may be wrong. Germline CDR1 SNHLY, CDR2 FYNNEI. The CDR3 has 13 residues. The CDR3 is CAIAGQGSNEQYF. The CDR3 region has the DNA TGTGCCATAGCGGGACAGGGGTCTAACGAGCAGTACTTC.

The V gene is TRBV4-2, the J gene TRBJ1-1, with TRBD1 matching 8 bases. This CDR3 contains 17 residues. V shed 1 base, J shed 0 bases, and the junction held 7 bases outside the gene matches. The V gene's germline CDR1 is LGHNA and CDR2 YNFKEQ. The CDR3 region has the DNA TGTGCCAGCAGCCAAGGGGAGGGACAGGCTGTGAACACTGAAGCTTTCTTT. The encoded protein is CASSQGEGQAVNTEAFF.

This chain joins TRBV5-5 and TRBJ1-6; D gene uncertain. The CDR3 has 15 residues. V shed 4 bases and J shed 8 bases, with 16 bases lying between them. Germline V gene data show CDR1 as SGHKS and CDR2 as YYEKEE (reference sequence). The CDR3 loop is CASSPPTRSDSPLHF. In nucleotides, the CDR3 is TGTGCCAGCAGCCCCCCAACAAGGTCGGATTCACCCCTCCACTTT.

This chain joins TRBV20-1 and TRBJ2-5; 8 bases are shared with TRBD2. Germline V gives CDR1 DFQATT, CDR2 SNEGSKA (reference sequence). The trim removed 4 bases at V and 2 bases at J, leaving 9 bases unmatched. The CDR3 contains 15 residues. The CDR3 is CSATEDSGTQETQYF. CDR3 DNA sequence: TGCAGTGCTACCGAGGATAGCGGGACACAAGAGACCCAGTACTTC.

This clonotype has just a few counts. The rearrangement links TRBV15 to TRBJ1-5; D gene ambiguous. This CDR3 is built from 17 residues. Deletions cut 5 bases from V and 4 bases from J, with 21 bases between. Per the germline V gene, CDR1 is LNHNV and CDR2 is YYDKDF (reference sequence). The CDR3 here is CATSRPRARTVNQPQHF. The CDR3 coding sequence is TGTGCCACCAGCCGCCCAAGGGCACGGACGGTTAATCAGCCCCAGCATTTT.

The chain has TRBV28 and TRBJ2-4; unclear D gene. The CDR3 consists of 11 residues. Germline values: CDR1 MDHEN, CDR2 SYDVKM. V was pared by 1 base and J by 8 bases, with 3 bases between. Here the CDR3 reads CASSLYDIQYF. The CDR3 coding sequence is TGTGCCAGCAGTTTATATGACATTCAGTACTTC.